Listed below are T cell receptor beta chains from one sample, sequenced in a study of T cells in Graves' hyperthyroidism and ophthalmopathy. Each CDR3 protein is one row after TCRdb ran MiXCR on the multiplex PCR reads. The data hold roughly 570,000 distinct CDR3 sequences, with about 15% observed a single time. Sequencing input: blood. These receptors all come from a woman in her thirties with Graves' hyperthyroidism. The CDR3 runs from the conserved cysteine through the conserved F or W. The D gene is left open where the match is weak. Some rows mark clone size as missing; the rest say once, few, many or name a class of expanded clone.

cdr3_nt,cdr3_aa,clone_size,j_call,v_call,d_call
TGCGCCAGCAGCCAAGCTTACAGGGGGCCAGATACGCAGTATTTT,CASSQAYRGPDTQYF,many,TRBJ2-3,TRBV4-1,TRBD1
TGTGCCAGCAGCCCGAACCTAGCGGGAGGGACTATCGTTGAGCAGTTCTTC,CASSPNLAGGTIVEQFF,NA,TRBJ2-1,TRBV4-2,TRBD2
TGTGCCAGCAGTTTACAACTCACTGGAAACACCATATATTTT,CASSLQLTGNTIYF,many,TRBJ1-3,TRBV12-3/TRBV12-4,NA
TGTGCCAGCAGTTTAAGGACAGGGGGCGGTAGCGGGAACGGCGAGCAGTACTTC,CASSLRTGGGSGNGEQYF,NA,TRBJ2-7,TRBV27,TRBD1
TGTGCCAGCACAGCCCAGCTGAACACTGAAGCTTTCTTT,CASTAQLNTEAFF,many,TRBJ1-1,TRBV12-3/TRBV12-4,NA
TGTGCCAGCAGTTACCGGCAGGACCCCTACGAGCAGTACTTC,CASSYRQDPYEQYF,many,TRBJ2-7,TRBV6-6,NA
TGTGCCTGGCGACTAGCGGATGACAATGAGCAGTTCTTC,CAWRLADDNEQFF,many,TRBJ2-1,TRBV30,TRBD2
TGTGCCAGCAGCCGGAACCGGGCCAACAATGAGCAGTTCTTC,CASSRNRANNEQFF,few,TRBJ2-1,TRBV14,NA
TGTGCCAGCAGCTTGGGCGGGACTTTATCAACCTACGAGCAGTACTTC,CASSLGGTLSTYEQYF,NA,TRBJ2-7,TRBV5-6,NA
TGTGCCAGCAGCTTACTCGGGAGGGCCGAAGAGACCCAGTACTTC,CASSLLGRAEETQYF,many,TRBJ2-5,TRBV7-9,TRBD2
TGTGCCAGCAGCCTTAGCGGGAGGGCCTACGAGCAGTTCTTC,CASSLSGRAYEQFF,many,TRBJ2-1,TRBV7-9,TRBD2
TGTGCCAGCAGTCCCCGGGGGACAGGGTATACCGGGGAGCTGTTTTTT,CASSPRGTGYTGELFF,NA,TRBJ2-2,TRBV6-2/TRBV6-3,TRBD1
TGTGCCTGGGGGGCCCTCCCGCCCAGTGAGCAGTTCTTC,CAWGALPPSEQFF,many,TRBJ2-1,TRBV30,NA
TGTGCCAGCAGCTTAGCGCTTACACACTCGGCCGATCAGCCCCAGCATTTT,CASSLALTHSADQPQHF,many,TRBJ1-5,TRBV7-9,NA
TGTGCCAGCAGGCCGGGGTACGGGGGTGCACCCCTCCACTTT,CASRPGYGGAPLHF,many,TRBJ1-6,TRBV6-1,NA
TGCAGCGTTGAAGGGCCGGGGGCTAGCGGGAGGGGGTACGAGCAGTACTTC,CSVEGPGASGRGYEQYF,many,TRBJ2-7,TRBV29-1,TRBD2
TGTGCCAGCGGGGCCCTGGCGGGTTATGGCTACACCTTC,CASGALAGYGYTF,few,TRBJ1-2,TRBV28,NA
TGTGCCAGCAGTTACTCGCCAGGGGGCACAGATACGCAGTATTTT,CASSYSPGGTDTQYF,many,TRBJ2-3,TRBV6-5,NA
TGTGCCAGCAGTTACGAGCGGGGACAGCAGTTGACTGAAGCTTTCTTT,CASSYERGQQLTEAFF,many,TRBJ1-1,TRBV6-2/TRBV6-3,TRBD1
TGCAGTGCTAGACCTCCCAAGGGGGCTAACACTGAAGCTTTCTTT,CSARPPKGANTEAFF,NA,TRBJ1-1,TRBV20-1,TRBD1
TGTGCCAGCAGCGTTGGTAGCGGGTCTGACACCGGGGAGCTGTTTTTT,CASSVGSGSDTGELFF,NA,TRBJ2-2,TRBV9,TRBD2
TGCAGTGCCCAGGGACTAGCGGGGCGCAGTGAGCAGTTCTTC,CSAQGLAGRSEQFF,NA,TRBJ2-1,TRBV20-1,TRBD2
TGTGCCAGTAGGGTCCAGCCGGGAGAGAACACCGGGGAGCTGTTTTTT,CASRVQPGENTGELFF,few,TRBJ2-2,TRBV19,NA
TGTGCCAGCAGCTTAGGGGCGGGAGGGGCCTACGAGCAGTACTTC,CASSLGAGGAYEQYF,many,TRBJ2-7,TRBV7-2,TRBD2
TGTGCCAGCAGTTTATCGTCGATCCACGAGCAGTACTTC,CASSLSSIHEQYF,many,TRBJ2-7,TRBV28,NA
TGTGCCAGCAGTTTGGGACAGGGGCTCAATGAGCAGTTCTTC,CASSLGQGLNEQFF,NA,TRBJ2-1,TRBV12-3/TRBV12-4,TRBD1
TGCAGCGTTGAACGGAATGAAAAACTGTTTTTT,CSVERNEKLFF,few,TRBJ1-4,TRBV29-1,NA
TGTGCCAGCAGCTTAGAGGGGAGCGCGAATACGCAGTATTTT,CASSLEGSANTQYF,many,TRBJ2-3,TRBV7-7,NA
TGTGCCTGGAGTGTCTACCCCTACGGCGGGGAGCTGTTTTTT,CAWSVYPYGGELFF,few,TRBJ2-2,TRBV30,NA
TGTGCCAGCAGTGAAGTGGGGTGGAATCAGCCCCAGCATTTT,CASSEVGWNQPQHF,many,TRBJ1-5,TRBV2,NA
TGTGCCTGGAGACAGGGGGACTATAATTCACCCCTCCACTTT,CAWRQGDYNSPLHF,many,TRBJ1-6,TRBV30,TRBD1
TGTGCCAGCAGCACCTCCCGGTGGGACATTCAGTACTTC,CASSTSRWDIQYF,few,TRBJ2-4,TRBV7-2,NA
TGTGCCAGCAGCACCCGACAGATTAGCACAGATACGCAGTATTTT,CASSTRQISTDTQYF,many,TRBJ2-3,TRBV11-2,NA
TGTGCCAGCAGCCCCCGGGGAGCCCATTACAATGAGCAGTTCTTC,CASSPRGAHYNEQFF,many,TRBJ2-1,TRBV27,NA
TGCGCCAGCAGCTCACGGACAGGTCCTAAAAACATTCAGTACTTC,CASSSRTGPKNIQYF,NA,TRBJ2-4,TRBV5-1,TRBD1
TGTGCCAGCAGCCCCGGCGTTAATTCACCCCTCCACTTT,CASSPGVNSPLHF,many,TRBJ1-6,TRBV7-2,NA
TGTGCCAGCAGTCCGGACAGCACTAATGAAAAACTGTTTTTT,CASSPDSTNEKLFF,few,TRBJ1-4,TRBV28,NA
TGTGCCAGCGGTTCTGGGAGCTCTGGAAACACCATATATTTT,CASGSGSSGNTIYF,NA,TRBJ1-3,TRBV9,NA
TGTGCCAGCAGCTTAGCCGGGGCCCCTAATTCACCCCTCCACTTT,CASSLAGAPNSPLHF,NA,TRBJ1-6,TRBV11-2,NA
TGTGCCAGCAGGAAGGCAGCCTCCCCCTATGGCTACACCTTC,CASRKAASPYGYTF,NA,TRBJ1-2,TRBV6-1,NA
TGTGCCAGCAGCTCACGGACTAGCGGGGAGACCCAGTACTTC,CASSSRTSGETQYF,NA,TRBJ2-5,TRBV7-2,TRBD2
TGCAGTGCTAGAGACGGCGGGAGCTCCTATAATTCACCCCTCCACTTT,CSARDGGSSYNSPLHF,many,TRBJ1-6,TRBV20-1,NA
TGCAGCGTTGACGGGGGAGACAATCAGCCCCAGCATTTT,CSVDGGDNQPQHF,few,TRBJ1-5,TRBV29-1,NA
TGCGCCAGCAGCTTGGGACAGGGAAGCTCCTACGAGCAGTACTTC,CASSLGQGSSYEQYF,many,TRBJ2-7,TRBV5-1,TRBD1
TGCGCCAGCAGCCCTCGTCCAGGGGAGACTCAAGAGACCCAGTACTTC,CASSPRPGETQETQYF,many,TRBJ2-5,TRBV5-1,NA
TGTGCCAGCAGTTTTAAGGGACTATATGGCTACACCTTC,CASSFKGLYGYTF,few,TRBJ1-2,TRBV12-3/TRBV12-4,NA
TGTGCCAGTAGTATGGGGGACTCCGAGCAGTACTTC,CASSMGDSEQYF,few,TRBJ2-7,TRBV19,NA